Listed below are T cell receptor beta chains from one sample, sequenced in a study of blood T cell repertoires in COVID-19. Assay: immunoSEQ multiplex PCR; the TCRdb copy retains only in-frame clones and omits some. The data show 95,000 to 110,000 clones, 65% to 90% seen once. The sample consisted of peripheral blood. All receptors derive from a man aged 55 to 69 with acute or convalescent COVID-19. CDR3s include the opening cysteine and the closing phenylalanine or tryptophan. The order of the fields is CDR3 DNA, CDR3 protein, D gene, J gene, clone size, V gene. D genes are given only for firm matches. Clone size appears in some rows only: once, few, many, or a class for an expanded clone.

TGTGCCAGCAAGGCGGAATGGAATTCACCCCTCCACTTT CASKAEWNSPLHF - TRBJ1-6 - TRBV27
TGTGCCAGCAGTTTGGTGACAGGGAGGACCCAGTACTTC CASSLVTGRTQYF TRBD1 TRBJ2-5 - TRBV28
TGCGCCAGCAGCCCTGGACAGGGTTTAGAGACCCAGTACTTC CASSPGQGLETQYF TRBD1 TRBJ2-5 few TRBV5-1
TGTGCCAGCAGTTACGGGACTGACAATGAGCAGTTCTTC CASSYGTDNEQFF - TRBJ2-1 few TRBV28
TGTGCCAGCAACCCCCCGGGTGCGGGAAACACAGATACGCAGTATTTT CASNPPGAGNTDTQYF - TRBJ2-3 - TRBV6-2/TRBV6-3
TGTGCCAGCAGCACGGGGGGGAGATCCTATGGCTACACCTTC CASSTGGRSYGYTF - TRBJ1-2 once TRBV7-2
TGTGCCAGCACCGACAGTATTATCTACGAGCAGTACTTC CASTDSIIYEQYF - TRBJ2-7 few TRBV25-1
TGTGCCAGCAGTTACTCGAAGGACAGAAGGAGGACTGAAGCTTTCTTT CASSYSKDRRRTEAFF - TRBJ1-1 - TRBV6-5
TGCAGCGGAACGGGATCCAAAAACATTCAGTACTTC CSGTGSKNIQYF - TRBJ2-4 - TRBV29-1
TGTGCCAGCAGCAGAGGACAGGGGGTGAACACTGAAGCTTTCTTT CASSRGQGVNTEAFF - TRBJ1-1 - TRBV21-1
TGTGCCAGCAGCTTTCTGAGCACTGAAGCTTTCTTT CASSFLSTEAFF - TRBJ1-1 few TRBV5-8
TGTGCCAGCAGCCAAGCAGACAGAGCTGGAAACACCATATATTTT CASSQADRAGNTIYF - TRBJ1-3 - TRBV3-1/TRBV3-2
TGCAGCGTGGAACAGGGACAGGGCTCCTACGAGCAGTACTTC CSVEQGQGSYEQYF TRBD1 TRBJ2-7 - TRBV29-1
TGTGCCAGCAGTTTAGGTGGGGGGGCGGCGGAAAAACTGTTTTTT CASSLGGGAAEKLFF - TRBJ1-4 - TRBV28
TGTGCCAGCAGTGGGACTAGCGGAACCGGGGAGCTGTTTTTT CASSGTSGTGELFF TRBD2 TRBJ2-2 once TRBV2
TGCGCCAGCAGCTTGGCTAGCGGGGGGGCTTGGGAGACCCAGTACTTC CASSLASGGAWETQYF TRBD2 TRBJ2-5 - TRBV5-1
TGTGCCAGCAGTCCCCCGGGCCTCGCGGGGGCAGATACGCAGTATTTT CASSPPGLAGADTQYF TRBD2 TRBJ2-3 few TRBV28
TGTGCCAGCAGTCGAGGGCAACCGTCCCTCTCTGGGGCCAACGTCCTGACTTTC CASSRGQPSLSGANVLTF - TRBJ2-6 once TRBV27
TGTGCCAGCAGCCAAGCGGCGACACAGGGGCCACCCCTCCACTTT CASSQAATQGPPLHF TRBD1 TRBJ1-6 once TRBV3-1/TRBV3-2
TGTGCCAGCAGTTTATGGGGGGACACTATGAACACTGAAGCTTTCTTT CASSLWGDTMNTEAFF - TRBJ1-1 once TRBV28
TGTGCCAGTAGCCGGGGCGGGACCAACTACGAGCAGTACTTC CASSRGGTNYEQYF - TRBJ2-7 - TRBV19
TGCAGTGCTAGACTCGCTGAAGCTTTCTTT CSARLAEAFF - TRBJ1-1 - TRBV20-1
TGTGCCAGCTCAATAGACAGACAGGGGCCTAACCACTACAATGAGCAGTTCTTC CASSIDRQGPNHYNEQFF TRBD1 TRBJ2-1 - TRBV18
TGTGCCAGCAGCTTAAAAACAGTCTACGAGCAGTACTTC CASSLKTVYEQYF - TRBJ2-7 - TRBV7-8
TGTGCCAGCAGTCAGCCGGGACATCCTACGCAGTATTTT CASSQPGHPTQYF - TRBJ2-3 - TRBV27
TGTGCCAGCAGCCCCCCAGGGGGCTTAGATACGCAGTATTTT CASSPPGGLDTQYF TRBD1 TRBJ2-3 - TRBV3-1/TRBV3-2
TGTGCCAGCAGCTCTAGCGGGTCCTACAATGAGCAGTTCTTC CASSSSGSYNEQFF TRBD2 TRBJ2-1 - TRBV7-3
TGCGCCAGCAGTGAGGGGACAGGAAGGTTGTACGAGCAGTACTTC CASSEGTGRLYEQYF TRBD1 TRBJ2-7 - TRBV10-1
TGTGCCAGCAGCTTTTCGTGGGGCCAGAACACTGAAGCTTTCTTT CASSFSWGQNTEAFF - TRBJ1-1 - TRBV5-5
TGTGCCAGCAGCTACCAGTACCAAGAGACCCAGTACTTC CASSYQYQETQYF - TRBJ2-5 - TRBV3-1/TRBV3-2
TGTGCCAGCAATCGCTCTGGAAACACCATATATTTT CASNRSGNTIYF - TRBJ1-3 - TRBV6-5
TGCAGCGTCCGGGAGAGGGATGAAAAACTGTTTTTT CSVRERDEKLFF - TRBJ1-4 - TRBV29-1
TGCAGCACAAGGACAGGGAACACTGAAGCTTTCTTT CSTRTGNTEAFF TRBD1 TRBJ1-1 - TRBV29-1
TGTGCCAGCAGCTCTAGCGGGACAGTTAATGAAAAACTGTTTTTT CASSSSGTVNEKLFF TRBD1 TRBJ1-4 - TRBV7-2
TGTGCCAGTAGTCTGAATCGGGGGGAGACCCAGTACTTC CASSLNRGETQYF - TRBJ2-5 - TRBV19
TGTGCCAGTAGCACGACCACCGGGACAGGGGGCGCGGAGACCCAGTACTTC CASSTTTGTGGAETQYF TRBD1 TRBJ2-5 - TRBV19
TGTGCCAGCAGTCCCGGGACAGGGCCAGAAAAACTGTTTTTT CASSPGTGPEKLFF TRBD1 TRBJ1-4 - TRBV2
TGTGCCAGCAGCCCTACTAGCGGTCAAGAGACCCAGTACTTC CASSPTSGQETQYF TRBD2 TRBJ2-5 once TRBV7-2
TGTGCCAGTGGGACTAGCCAAGAGACCCAGTACTTC CASGTSQETQYF TRBD2 TRBJ2-5 - TRBV10-3
TGTGCCAGCAGCAGGTACAGGGGGGATCATCAGCCCCAGCATTTT CASSRYRGDHQPQHF TRBD1 TRBJ1-5 once TRBV5-6